The rows below give T cell receptor beta chains drawn from one sample of a study of PD-L1 blockade in urothelial cancer. TCRdb keeps only in-frame clones here, not all; method: immunoSEQ multiplex PCR. This sample has roughly 76,000 clones, with 91% found just once. The specimen was PBMCs, collected around atezolizumab (anti-PD-L1) treatment. Source of these receptors: a woman older than 75 with urothelial cancer. Both conserved end residues are part of each CDR3. Each record gives: clone size, V gene, J gene, D gene, CDR3 protein, CDR3 DNA. D genes are given only for firm matches. Size tells how often a clone was seen (once, few, many) or the class of an expanded clone, and some rows leave it out.

.	TRBV7-3	TRBJ2-2	.	CASSPNTGELFF	TGTGCCAGCAGCCCTAACACCGGGGAGCTGTTTTTT
.	TRBV14	TRBJ1-3	.	CASSQGAGSSGNTIYF	TGTGCCAGCAGCCAAGGGGCCGGGAGCTCTGGAAACACCATATATTTT
.	TRBV6-4	TRBJ2-7	.	CATNSEQYF	TGTGCCACTAACTCCGAGCAGTACTTC
.	TRBV4-1	TRBJ2-3	.	CASSQVLGPTWPDTQYF	TGCGCCAGCAGCCAAGTCCTTGGGCCCACTTGGCCAGATACGCAGTATTTT
few	TRBV5-6	TRBJ2-7	.	CASSTGGSYEQYF	TGTGCCAGCAGCACGGGTGGCAGCTACGAGCAGTACTTC
.	TRBV5-4	TRBJ2-3	.	CASSGSLDTQYF	TGTGCCAGCAGCGGGAGCTTAGATACGCAGTATTTT
.	TRBV5-8	TRBJ2-7	.	CASSWWANYEQYF	TGTGCCAGCAGCTGGTGGGCCAATTACGAGCAGTACTTC
.	TRBV19	TRBJ2-1	TRBD2	CATRGLAGAKVSYNEQFF	TGTGCCACTAGAGGACTAGCGGGAGCTAAAGTCTCCTACAATGAGCAGTTCTTC
.	TRBV4-2	TRBJ2-1	TRBD1	CASSQDPGGLDNEQFF	TGTGCCAGCAGCCAAGATCCAGGGGGCTTAGATAATGAGCAGTTCTTC
.	TRBV5-4	TRBJ2-1	TRBD2	CASRRPASGRAVDEQFF	TGTGCCAGCAGACGACCCGCTAGCGGGAGGGCAGTCGATGAGCAGTTCTTC
once	TRBV2	TRBJ2-3	TRBD1	CASLYDRGGTDTQYF	TGTGCCAGCCTCTACGACAGGGGGGGGACAGATACGCAGTATTTT
.	TRBV11-3	TRBJ2-1	TRBD2	CASSLGRTSNEQFF	TGTGCCAGCAGCTTAGGCCGGACTAGCAATGAGCAGTTCTTC
.	TRBV6-1	TRBJ2-3	.	CASSEPGHRTDTQYF	TGTGCCAGCAGTGAACCCGGACACCGCACAGATACGCAGTATTTT
once	TRBV7-6	TRBJ1-4	.	CASSRQASSEKLFF	TGTGCCAGCAGCCGACAGGCTTCTTCAGAAAAACTGTTTTTT
.	TRBV19	TRBJ2-2	.	CASSFRTGNTGELFF	TGTGCCAGTAGTTTCCGTACAGGAAACACCGGGGAGCTGTTTTTT
.	TRBV29-1	TRBJ1-2	TRBD1	CSANSGTDYGYTF	TGCAGCGCCAACTCGGGGACAGACTATGGCTACACCTTC
.	TRBV11-2	TRBJ2-3	.	CASSLFGTDTQYF	TGTGCCAGCAGCTTGTTCGGGACAGATACGCAGTATTTT
.	TRBV6-1	TRBJ1-3	TRBD1	CASSGGQISGNTIYF	TGTGCCAGCAGTGGGGGACAGATCTCTGGAAACACCATATATTTT
.	TRBV27	TRBJ1-1	.	CASSLEVKTEAFF	TGTGCCAGCAGTTTAGAGGTAAAGACTGAAGCTTTCTTT
.	TRBV7-8	TRBJ1-5	.	CASSSQGGGNQPQHF	TGTGCCAGCAGCTCCCAGGGCGGAGGCAATCAGCCCCAGCATTTT
.	TRBV30	TRBJ2-7	TRBD2	CAGGGLASYEQYF	TGTGCCGGAGGGGGACTAGCGTCCTACGAGCAGTACTTC
.	TRBV27	TRBJ1-5	.	CASSQGHGNQPQHF	TGTGCCAGCAGCCAGGGGCATGGGAATCAGCCCCAGCATTTT
.	TRBV7-2	TRBJ2-5	TRBD2	CASSSGLAGKETQYF	TGTGCCAGCAGCTCCGGACTAGCGGGAAAGGAGACCCAGTACTTC
.	TRBV9	TRBJ1-1	.	CASSEGVRGNTEAFF	TGTGCCAGCAGCGAGGGGGTCAGGGGGAACACTGAAGCTTTCTTT
.	TRBV4-1	TRBJ2-7	.	CASSHPHMAHYEQYF	TGCGCCAGCAGCCATCCACATATGGCTCACTACGAGCAGTACTTC
once	TRBV5-4	TRBJ2-2	.	CASSRAEYTGELFF	TGTGCCAGCAGCCGCGCTGAGTACACCGGGGAGCTGTTTTTT
.	TRBV28	TRBJ2-2	TRBD2	CASRPFGTSGRLFF	TGTGCCAGCAGGCCCTTTGGGACTAGCGGGAGGCTGTTTTTT
.	TRBV28	TRBJ1-3	.	CASSRTSEGNTIYF	TGTGCCAGCAGTAGGACTTCAGAGGGAAACACCATATATTTT
.	TRBV2	TRBJ1-1	TRBD1	CASSRTGGASGTEAFF	TGTGCCAGCAGTCGGACAGGGGGCGCGAGCGGGACTGAAGCTTTCTTT